This T cell receptor beta chain was recovered during a study of cytotoxic CD8 clonotypes in ibrutinib-treated CLL. Study at large: Samples averaged approximately 260,000 productive templates and more than 85,000 productive rearrangements. Study results and limitations: Circulating CD8+ T-cell counts were tracked by baseline clonality, which exceeded that of age-matched healthy donors. Rare overall, public clonotypes shrank or held steady under therapy. The times at which samples were taken varied between sustained-remission and progressing patients.

Details on this clone: The target antigen is unknown.

Some clones are missing from TCRdb's copy, which holds only in-frame ones; the method was immunoSEQ multiplex PCR. The sample records 25,000 to 35,000 clones, roughly 57% being singletons. This receptor was taken from a human donor with chronic lymphocytic leukemia. This specimen was PBMCs, taken before ibrutinib treatment.

The chain's CDR3 is CAWRQTNYGYTF. The DNA for the CDR3 is TGTGCCTGGAGACAGACAAACTATGGCTACACCTTC. The chain joins TRBV30 to TRBJ1-2; D gene unclear. The CDR3 runs to 12 residues. Germline V CDR1 and CDR2: GTSNPN, SVGIG (reference sequence). Trimming stripped 3 bases from V and 2 bases from J, with 7 bases between.